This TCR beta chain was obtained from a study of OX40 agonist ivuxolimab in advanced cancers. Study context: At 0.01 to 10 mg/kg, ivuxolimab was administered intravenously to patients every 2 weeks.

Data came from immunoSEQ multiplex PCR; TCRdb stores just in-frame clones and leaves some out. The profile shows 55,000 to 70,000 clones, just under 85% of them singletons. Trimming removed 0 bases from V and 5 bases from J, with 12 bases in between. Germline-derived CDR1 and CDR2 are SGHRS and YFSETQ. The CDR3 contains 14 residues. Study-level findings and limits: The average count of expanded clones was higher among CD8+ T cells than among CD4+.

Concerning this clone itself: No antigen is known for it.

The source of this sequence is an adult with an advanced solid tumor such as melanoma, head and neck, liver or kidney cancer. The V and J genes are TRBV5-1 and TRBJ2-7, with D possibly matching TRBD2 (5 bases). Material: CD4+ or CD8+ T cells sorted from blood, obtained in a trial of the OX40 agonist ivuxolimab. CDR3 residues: CASSLGGNVNEQYF. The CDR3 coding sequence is TGCGCCAGCAGCTTGGGAGGGAATGTTAACGAGCAGTACTTC.